This TCR beta chain was retrieved from a study of T cell responses to AZD1222 COVID-19 vaccine. General study points: Two doses of AZD1222 preceded a rise in Spike-specific TCR breadth and depth. The study sampled repertoires only after the peak T cell response. White British people made up most donors, females outnumbered males, and clonal diversity was possibly underestimated.

Comments on this clone: Antigen: not known.

This CDR3 spans 13 amino acids. The germline V gene has CDR1 MNHEY and CDR2 SMNVEV (reference sequence). V was shortened by 3 bases and J by 2 bases, with 7 bases between the two germline ends. This table comes from immunoSEQ multiplex PCR, and its TCRdb copy is limited to in-frame clones, with some not included. The data show under 150,000 clones, 93% seen once. This receptor was obtained from an adult in good health. The sequencing here drew on peripheral blood, taken on day 0 of AZD1222 vaccination. The J gene is TRBJ2-5, the V gene TRBV27; D gene unclear. In nucleotides, the CDR3 is TGTGCCAGCAGTTTTTTCGGGCAAGAGACCCAGTACTTC. Amino acids: CASSFFGQETQYF.